This T cell receptor beta chain appears in the sequencing data of a study of blood T cells in healthy people across ages. Study-wide results and limits: A conclusive naive versus antigen-experienced comparison was prevented by the unsorted PBMCs.

Primers used in a second PCR of about 6 to 11 cycles were a sample-barcoded 5' primer and a J-beta primer mix. MiXCR was run by TCRdb on the 5' RACE reads, yielding one entry per CDR3 protein. The sample comprises about 1.4 million distinct CDR3 sequences, approximately 60% of which are singletons, and 6.7% rests with the top ten. Healthy Russian Caucasian donors spanned ages 6 to 90 years. V lost 4 bases and J lost 0, with 13 bases in between. In germline, CDR1 is SEHNR, CDR2 FQNEAQ (reference sequence). CDR3 length: 16 amino acids. In regard to this clonotype: The target antigen is unknown.

Sequencing was carried out using blood. The V gene is TRBV7-9, the J gene TRBJ2-1; D is uncertain. The receptor was isolated from a young man in good health. This CDR3 reads CASSYLVVSSYNEQFF. The CDR3 bases are TGTGCCAGCAGCTACCTTGTTGTGAGCTCCTACAATGAGCAGTTCTTC.